What follows are 15 T cell receptor beta chains derived from one specimen sequenced in a study of identifying expanded T cells in peripheral blood. The table came from immunoSEQ multiplex PCR; TCRdb's copy has only in-frame clones and leaves some out. The table has around 100,000 clones, approximately 90% seen once; the top ten hold about a sixth. The sample comprised blood. Every receptor here comes from a person aged 18 to 69 in good health.

In this sample, this clone turned up a few times. CDR3 amino acids: CASSPRDSGNTEAFF. The CDR3 nucleotides read TGTGCCAGCAGCCCAAGGGACAGTGGGAACACTGAAGCTTTCTTT. The rearrangement links TRBV7-9 to TRBJ1-1; 7 positions match TRBD1. V was pared by 5 bases and J by 1 base, with 7 bases of the junction left unmatched. The length of the CDR3 is 15 residues. The germline gives CDR1 SEHNR, CDR2 FQNEAQ (reference sequence). Complete variable domain (other parts from reference TRBV7-9 and TRBJ1-1): DTGVSQNPRHKITKRGQNVTFRCDPISEHNRLYWYRQTLGQGPEFLTYFQNEAQLEKSRLLSDRFSAERPKGSFSTLEIQRTEQGDSAMYLCASSPRDSGNTEAFFGQGTRLTVV.

This sequence joins TRBV7-9 and TRBJ2-5; the D is unclear. V dropped 6 bases and J dropped 4 bases, with 9 bases sitting between them. The CDR3 spans 12 residues. In germline, CDR1 is SEHNR, CDR2 FQNEAQ (reference sequence). CDR3 in amino acids: CASRFVSETQYF. The DNA of the CDR3 is TGTGCCAGCAGGTTCGTCTCAGAGACCCAGTACTTC.

The rearrangement links TRBV30 to TRBJ1-5, with D possibly TRBD1 on 5 matching bases. The V end lost 0 bases, the J end lost 7 bases, and 13 bases lay between the germline ends. The CDR3 contains 14 residues. Germline V gives CDR1 GTSNPN, CDR2 SVGIG (reference sequence). The CDR3 sequence: CAWSVLVRGQPQHF. The CDR3 nucleotides are TGTGCCTGGAGTGTACTCGTTCGGGGCCAGCCCCAGCATTTT.

This sequence joins TRBV4-3 and TRBJ1-4; D gene ambiguous. The V gene's germline CDR1 is LGHNA and CDR2 YSLEER. V shed 1 base and J shed 7 bases, with 16 bases lying between them. This CDR3 spans 16 amino acids. In DNA, the CDR3 is TGCGCCAGCAGCCAAGTGAGCTCAGTAATTGGTGAAAAACTGTTTTTT. Its protein is CASSQVSSVIGEKLFF.

The rearrangement links TRBV7-2 to TRBJ1-3; 8 nucleotides match TRBD1. The germline V gene encodes CDR1 SGHTA and CDR2 FQGNSA. Trimming cost V 3 bases and J 0 bases; bases outside gene matches: 4. The CDR3 is made up of 16 amino acids. CDR3 DNA sequence: TGTGCCAGCAGCTTGGGACAGGAGTTCTCTGGAAACACCATATATTTT. Its protein product is CASSLGQEFSGNTIYF.

This clone has more than one count but fewer than ten. J is TRBJ1-3 and V is TRBV28, with D tentatively TRBD1 (6 bases). This CDR3 comprises 16 residues. CDR1 and CDR2 from the germline V gene are MDHEN and SYDVKM. The ends were cut back, 5 bases at V and 1 base at J, with 15 bases in the middle. The CDR3 sequence is CASSLQGAVSGNTIYF. The CDR3, as DNA: TGTGCCAGCAGTCTACAGGGCGCCGTGTCTGGAAACACCATATATTTT. The full variable domain, with the rest looked up from reference TRBV28 and TRBJ1-3, is DVKVTQSSRYLVKRTGEKVFLECVQDMDHENMFWYRQDPGLGLRLIYFSYDVKMKEKGDIPEGYSVSREKKERFSLILESASTNQTSMYLCASSLQGAVSGNTIYFGEGSWLTVV.

The chain uses TRBV5-1 and TRBJ1-2, with no clear D. The CDR3 is made up of 13 amino acids. Germline CDR1 and CDR2: SGHRS and YFSETQ. V dropped 1 base and J dropped 5 bases, with 9 bases sitting between them. CDR3 in DNA: TGCGCCAGCAGCTTGCAGGAGGGTTATGGCTACACCTTC. Translating gives CASSLQEGYGYTF.

DNA for the CDR3: TGTGCCAGCAGTTTAGGGGGGCGGGGCCGGGGTGAAAAACTGTTTTTT. Amino acids: CASSLGGRGRGEKLFF. V and J are TRBV28 and TRBJ1-4, with D possibly TRBD1 on 6 matching bases. CDR3 length: 16 residues. Germline V CDR1 and CDR2: MDHEN, SYDVKM. Trimming removed 2 bases from V and 7 bases from J, with 17 bases in between.

This sequence joins TRBV9 and TRBJ1-2; tentative D call: TRBD1 (5 bases). V lost 0 bases, J lost 6 bases, and 6 bases lay in between. Germline lookup yields CDR1 SGDLS and CDR2 YYNGEE. The CDR3 runs to 12 residues. The CDR3 spells CASSVGGNGYTF. The DNA of the CDR3 is TGTGCCAGCAGCGTAGGGGGGAATGGCTACACCTTC.

Remarks on this clone: The germline gene is not matched at one end of the junction; a read error may be the cause. The same CDR3 arises from other DNA sequences in this sample as well. The genes are TRBV7-2 and TRBJ2-7, with 10 bases that match TRBD2. Germline lookup yields CDR1 SGHTA and CDR2 FQGNSA. The CDR3 consists of 16 residues. The CDR3 loop reads CASSLLGVAGGGEQYF. The CDR3 bases are TGCGCCAGCAGCTTACTGGGAGTAGCGGGGGGCGGAGAGCAGTACTTC.

The V call is TRBV4-1, the J call TRBJ1-5, with D maybe TRBD1 (6 bases). Germline lookup yields CDR1 MGHRA and CDR2 YSYEKL. The CDR3 has 15 residues. The V and J ends lost 4 bases and 6 bases respectively, with 16 bases between them. The CDR3 bases are TGCGCCAGCAGCCCAGACCCGGGGGCGAGTCAGCCCCAGCATTTT. Protein sequence: CASSPDPGASQPQHF.

The V call is TRBV4-2, the J call TRBJ2-7; possible D gene TRBD2, 5 bases. Germline values: CDR1 LGHNA, CDR2 YNFKEQ. V gave up 0 bases and J gave up 2 bases, with 8 bases separating them. CDR3 length: 14 amino acids. CDR3 nucleotides: TGTGCCAGCAGCCAAGATGCCGGGACCTACGAGCAGTACTTC. Translated: CASSQDAGTYEQYF.

This chain links TRBV7-9 with TRBJ2-3, with 7 bases aligning to TRBD1. The CDR3 has 15 amino acids. Looked up from germline, CDR1 is SEHNR and CDR2 is FQNEAQ (reference sequence). The junction had 9 bases not matched to a gene; V was cut back by 5 bases and J by 4 bases. CDR3 DNA sequence: TGTGCCAGCAGCACCCGATGGGACAGAGCAGATACGCAGTATTTT. This translates into CASSTRWDRADTQYF.

The CDR3 is CASSRRTGLYGYTF. For the CDR3, the DNA is TGTGCCAGCAGTCGTCGGACAGGGCTCTATGGCTACACCTTC. The rearrangement joins TRBV27 to TRBJ1-2, with 8 bases that match TRBD1. The CDR3 has 14 residues. With 5 bases clipped from V and 4 bases from J, the junction kept 6 bases outside the gene matches. Germline V gives CDR1 MNHEY, CDR2 SMNVEV (reference sequence).

The chain couples TRBV28 to TRBJ2-3; TRBD2 agrees at 7 bases. The CDR3 spans 17 residues. J lost 2 bases, V lost 3 bases, and 11 bases had no gene match. Germline V gives CDR1 MDHEN, CDR2 SYDVKM. The CDR3 coding sequence is TGTGCCAGCAGTTTTTCTTCGGCTAGCGGAGCCACAGATACGCAGTATTTT. Translating gives CASSFSSASGATDTQYF.